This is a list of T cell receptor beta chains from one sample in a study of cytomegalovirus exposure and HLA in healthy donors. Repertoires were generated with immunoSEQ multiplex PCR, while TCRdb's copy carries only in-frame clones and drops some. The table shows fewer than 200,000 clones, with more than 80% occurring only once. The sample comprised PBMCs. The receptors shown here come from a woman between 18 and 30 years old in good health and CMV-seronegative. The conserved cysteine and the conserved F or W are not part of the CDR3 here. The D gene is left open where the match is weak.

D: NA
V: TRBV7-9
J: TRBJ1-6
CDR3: SSNTGNSPLH

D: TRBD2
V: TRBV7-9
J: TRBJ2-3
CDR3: ASSLVLAGGPDTQY

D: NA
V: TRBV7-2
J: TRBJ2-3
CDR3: ASSFRWRDTQY

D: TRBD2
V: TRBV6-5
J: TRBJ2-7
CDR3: ASSLRTSGNSYEQY

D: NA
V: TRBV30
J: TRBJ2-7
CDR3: AWSPSQYGEQY

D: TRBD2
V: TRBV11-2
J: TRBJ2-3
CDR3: ASSSGSGGATQY

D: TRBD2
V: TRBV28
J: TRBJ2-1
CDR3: ASRASRLGLAGWSYNEQF

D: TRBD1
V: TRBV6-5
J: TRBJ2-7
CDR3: ASSSGTGGDEQY

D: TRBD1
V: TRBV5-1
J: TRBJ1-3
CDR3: ASSPQTGETSGNTIY

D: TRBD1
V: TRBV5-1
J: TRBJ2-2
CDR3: ASSLRQGTGELF

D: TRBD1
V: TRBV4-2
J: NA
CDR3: ASSQADRDEQY

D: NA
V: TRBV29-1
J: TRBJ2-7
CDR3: SVAGVGSSYEQY

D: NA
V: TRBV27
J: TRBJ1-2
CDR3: ASSLSPLDYGYT

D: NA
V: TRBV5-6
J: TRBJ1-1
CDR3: ASSLVGGPNTEAF

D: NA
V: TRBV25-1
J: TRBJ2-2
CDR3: ASRTSQGPTGELF

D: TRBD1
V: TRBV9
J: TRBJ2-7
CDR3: ASSTGPGTGVNEQY

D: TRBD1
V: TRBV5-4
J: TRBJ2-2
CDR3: ASSLTGGTGELF

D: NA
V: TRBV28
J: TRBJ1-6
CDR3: ASSLIAGTSSYNSPLH

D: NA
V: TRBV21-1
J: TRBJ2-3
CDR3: ASSEPGTSLTDTQY

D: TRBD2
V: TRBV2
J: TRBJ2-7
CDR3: ASSLAGDGFYEQY

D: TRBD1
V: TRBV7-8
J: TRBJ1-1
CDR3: ASSSGQGTMNTEAF

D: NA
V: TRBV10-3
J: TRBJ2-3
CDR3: ACEGGAGEDTQY

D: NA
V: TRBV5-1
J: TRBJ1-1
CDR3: ASSLAGFGTEAF

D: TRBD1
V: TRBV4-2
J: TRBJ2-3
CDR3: ASSQDQGALGADTQY

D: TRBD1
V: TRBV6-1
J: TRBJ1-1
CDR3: ASSDSRTGDTEAF

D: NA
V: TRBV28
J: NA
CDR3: ASSSHEEVGYEQY